This TCR beta chain was sequenced for a study of cytomegalovirus exposure and HLA in healthy donors. About the study: Genotyping showed around 80% of over 350 donors falling in the Caucasian-associated ancestry cluster. Overall study results and limits: There was a cluster of highly shared sequence variants that was likely a sequencing artifact. A later analysis found TCR association rates differed by HLA locus, highest for DRB1 and lowest for HLA-C. Presence/absence analyses assumed roughly uniform sequencing depth across donors.

This PCR relied on a set of 60 Vbeta primers and 13 Jbeta primers. The repertoire was sequenced with immunoSEQ multiplex PCR; TCRdb's copy has only in-frame clones and lacks some. The table shows fewer than 200,000 clones, with less than 75% occurring only once. This CDR3 has 15 residues. This clone came up a few times. Antigen specificity is unknown. The specimen sequenced was PBMCs. This sequence originates from a girl aged 10 to 17 in good health and CMV-seronegative. V is TRBV1 and J is TRBJ2-1; TRBD1 is the table's D call and was not checked against the DNA. TRBV1 is termed a pseudogene. The CDR3 is CTSSPRDSSYNEQFF. The CDR3, as DNA: TGCACCAGCAGCCCTCGGGACAGCTCGTACAATGAGCAGTTCTTC.